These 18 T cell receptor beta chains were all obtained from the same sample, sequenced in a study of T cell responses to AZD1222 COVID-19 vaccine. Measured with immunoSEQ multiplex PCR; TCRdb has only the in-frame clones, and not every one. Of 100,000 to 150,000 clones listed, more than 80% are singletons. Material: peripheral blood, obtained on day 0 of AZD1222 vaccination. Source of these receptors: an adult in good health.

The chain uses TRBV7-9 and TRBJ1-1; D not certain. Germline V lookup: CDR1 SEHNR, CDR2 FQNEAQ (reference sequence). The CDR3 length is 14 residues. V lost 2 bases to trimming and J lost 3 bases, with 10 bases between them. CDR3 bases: TGTGCCAGCAGCTTATACCGCGGGGACACTGAAGCTTTCTTT. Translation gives CASSLYRGDTEAFF. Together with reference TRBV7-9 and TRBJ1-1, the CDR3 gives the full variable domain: DTGVSQNPRHKITKRGQNVTFRCDPISEHNRLYWYRQTLGQGPEFLTYFQNEAQLEKSRLLSDRFSAERPKGSFSTLEIQRTEQGDSAMYLCASSLYRGDTEAFFGQGTRLTVV.

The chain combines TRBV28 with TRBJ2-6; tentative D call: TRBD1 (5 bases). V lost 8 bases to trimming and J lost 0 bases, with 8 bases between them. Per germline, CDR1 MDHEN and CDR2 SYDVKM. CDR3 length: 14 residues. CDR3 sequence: CASDSASGANVLTF. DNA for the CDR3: TGTGCCAGCGACAGTGCCTCTGGGGCCAACGTCCTGACTTTC.

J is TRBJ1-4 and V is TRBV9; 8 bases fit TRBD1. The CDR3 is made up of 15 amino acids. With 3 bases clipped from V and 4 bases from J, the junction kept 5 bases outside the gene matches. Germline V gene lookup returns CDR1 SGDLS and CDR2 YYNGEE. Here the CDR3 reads CASSGGTGVNEKLFF. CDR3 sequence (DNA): TGTGCCAGCAGCGGAGGGACAGGAGTTAATGAAAAACTGTTTTTT.

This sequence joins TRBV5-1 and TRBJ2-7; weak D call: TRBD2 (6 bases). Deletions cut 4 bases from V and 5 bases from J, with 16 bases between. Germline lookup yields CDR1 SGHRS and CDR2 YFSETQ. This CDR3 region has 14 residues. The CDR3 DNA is TGCGCCAGCAGCCTCGGGAGCGGGTTGAACGAGCAGTACTTC. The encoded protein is CASSLGSGLNEQYF.

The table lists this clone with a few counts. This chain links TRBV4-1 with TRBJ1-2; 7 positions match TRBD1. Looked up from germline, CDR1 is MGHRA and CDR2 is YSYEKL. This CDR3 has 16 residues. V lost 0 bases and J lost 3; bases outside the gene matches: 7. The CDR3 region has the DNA TGCGCCAGCAGCCAAGAGGGACAGCTGAGAGACTATGGCTACACCTTC. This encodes CASSQEGQLRDYGYTF.

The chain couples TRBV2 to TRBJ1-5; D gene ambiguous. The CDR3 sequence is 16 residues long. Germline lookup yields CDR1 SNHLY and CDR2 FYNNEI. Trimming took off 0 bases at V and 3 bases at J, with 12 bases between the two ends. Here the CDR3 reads CASSEAGGYTNQPQHF. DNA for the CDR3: TGTGCCAGCAGTGAAGCCGGAGGGTACACCAATCAGCCCCAGCATTTT.

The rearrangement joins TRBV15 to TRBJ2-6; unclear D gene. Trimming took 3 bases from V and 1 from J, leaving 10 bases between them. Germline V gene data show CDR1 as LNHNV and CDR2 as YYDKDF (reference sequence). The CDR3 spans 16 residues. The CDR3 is CATSSVWASGANVLTF. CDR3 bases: TGTGCCACCAGCAGCGTTTGGGCATCTGGGGCCAACGTCCTGACTTTC.

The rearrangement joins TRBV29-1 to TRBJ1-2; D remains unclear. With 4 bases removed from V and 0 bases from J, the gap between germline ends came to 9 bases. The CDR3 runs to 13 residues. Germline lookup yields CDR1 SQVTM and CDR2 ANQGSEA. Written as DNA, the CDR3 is TGCAGCGTTGGGGCCAGCCCTAACTATGGCTACACCTTC. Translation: CSVGASPNYGYTF. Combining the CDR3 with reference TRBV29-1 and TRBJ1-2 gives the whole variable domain SAVISQKPSRDICQRGTSLTIQCQVDSQVTMMFWYRQQPGQSLTLIATANQGSEATYESGFVIDKFPISRPNLTFSTLTVSNMSPEDSSIYLCSVGASPNYGYTFGSGTRLTVV.

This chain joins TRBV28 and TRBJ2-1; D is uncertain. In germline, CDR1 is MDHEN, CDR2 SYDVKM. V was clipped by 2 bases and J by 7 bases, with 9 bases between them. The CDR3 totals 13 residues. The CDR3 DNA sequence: TGTGCCAGCAGTTTAATGGTTCCTAATGAGCAGTTCTTC. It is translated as CASSLMVPNEQFF. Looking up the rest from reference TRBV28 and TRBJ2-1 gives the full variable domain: DVKVTQSSRYLVKRTGEKVFLECVQDMDHENMFWYRQDPGLGLRLIYFSYDVKMKEKGDIPEGYSVSREKKERFSLILESASTNQTSMYLCASSLMVPNEQFFGPGTRLTVL.

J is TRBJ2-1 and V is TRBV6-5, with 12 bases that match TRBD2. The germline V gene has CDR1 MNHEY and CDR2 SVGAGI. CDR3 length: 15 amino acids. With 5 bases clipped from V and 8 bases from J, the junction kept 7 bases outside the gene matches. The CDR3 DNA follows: TGTGCCAGCAGTACACTAGCGGGAGGTTCGGATGAGCAGTTCTTC. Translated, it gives CASSTLAGGSDEQFF.

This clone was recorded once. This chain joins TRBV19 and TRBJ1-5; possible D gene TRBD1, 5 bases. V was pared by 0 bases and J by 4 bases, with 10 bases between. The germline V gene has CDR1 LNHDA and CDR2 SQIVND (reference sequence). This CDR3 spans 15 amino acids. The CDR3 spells CASSIEAGRNQPQHF. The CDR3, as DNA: TGTGCCAGTAGTATAGAGGCAGGGCGGAATCAGCCCCAGCATTTT.

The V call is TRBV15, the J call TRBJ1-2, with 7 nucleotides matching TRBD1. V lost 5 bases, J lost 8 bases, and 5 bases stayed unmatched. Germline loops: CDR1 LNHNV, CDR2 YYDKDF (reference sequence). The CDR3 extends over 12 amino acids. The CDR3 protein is CATSARGLGYTF. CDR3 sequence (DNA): TGTGCCACCAGCGCGAGGGGGCTAGGCTACACCTTC.

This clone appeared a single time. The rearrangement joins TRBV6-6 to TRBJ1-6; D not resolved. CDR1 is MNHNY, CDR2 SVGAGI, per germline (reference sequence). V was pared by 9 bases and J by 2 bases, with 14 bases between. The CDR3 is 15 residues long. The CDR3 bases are TGTGCCAGTTCAATGTCGGGCACCTATAATTCACCCCTCCACTTT. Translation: CASSMSGTYNSPLHF.

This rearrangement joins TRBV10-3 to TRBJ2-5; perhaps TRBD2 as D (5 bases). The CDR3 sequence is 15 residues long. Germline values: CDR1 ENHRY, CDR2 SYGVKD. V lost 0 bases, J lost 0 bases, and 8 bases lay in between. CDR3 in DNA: TGTGCCATCAGTGAGTCGGCGGGCAACCAAGAGACCCAGTACTTC. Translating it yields CAISESAGNQETQYF.

CDR3 sequence reads: CASRAKLEYNEQFF. In DNA, the CDR3 is TGTGCCAGCAGAGCTAAACTAGAATACAATGAGCAGTTCTTC. The gene calls are TRBV7-9 and TRBJ2-1; possible D gene TRBD2, 5 bases. This CDR3 contains 14 residues. Trimming cost V 6 bases and J 4 bases, with 13 bases left between them. Looked up from germline, CDR1 is SEHNR and CDR2 is FQNEAQ (reference sequence). Full variable domain (outside the CDR3, taken from reference TRBV7-9 and TRBJ2-1): DTGVSQNPRHKITKRGQNVTFRCDPISEHNRLYWYRQTLGQGPEFLTYFQNEAQLEKSRLLSDRFSAERPKGSFSTLEIQRTEQGDSAMYLCASRAKLEYNEQFFGPGTRLTVL.

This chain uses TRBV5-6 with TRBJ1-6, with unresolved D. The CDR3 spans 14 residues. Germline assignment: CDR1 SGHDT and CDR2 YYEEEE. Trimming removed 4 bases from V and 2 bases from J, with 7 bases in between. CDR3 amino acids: CASSVSTYNSPLHF. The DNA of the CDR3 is TGTGCCAGCAGCGTATCCACCTATAATTCACCCCTCCACTTT.

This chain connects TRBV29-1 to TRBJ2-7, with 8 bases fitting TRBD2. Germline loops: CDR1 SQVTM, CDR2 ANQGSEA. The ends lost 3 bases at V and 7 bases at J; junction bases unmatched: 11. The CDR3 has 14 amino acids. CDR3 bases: TGCAGCGTTGAGAATCGGGGGGGAACTTCAGAGCAGTACTTC. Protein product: CSVENRGGTSEQYF.

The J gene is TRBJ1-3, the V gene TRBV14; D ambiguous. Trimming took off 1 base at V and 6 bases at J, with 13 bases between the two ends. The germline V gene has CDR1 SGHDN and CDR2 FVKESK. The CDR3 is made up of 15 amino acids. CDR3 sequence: CASSQVTLGPNTIYF. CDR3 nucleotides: TGTGCCAGCAGCCAAGTTACTTTGGGCCCAAACACCATATATTTT.